This TCR beta chain appears in the sequencing data of a study of T cells in Graves' hyperthyroidism and ophthalmopathy. It was RNA transcripts that yielded the amplified TCR beta CDR3 regions. The TCR CDR3 first-round RT-PCR relied on the HTBI primer set. One entry per CDR3 protein, called by TCRdb with MiXCR from the multiplex PCR reads. This table has fewer than 350,000 distinct CDR3 sequences, around 20% appearing once. This clonotype was counted only a few times. Germline-derived CDR1 and CDR2 are SGHVS and FNYEAQ. V lost 4 bases, J lost 5 bases, and 15 bases lay in between. The CDR3 length is 15 residues.

This chain connects TRBV7-6 to TRBJ2-1, with a possible D match to TRBD1 (6 bases). This TCR came from a woman aged 50 to 60 with Graves' hyperthyroidism. Specimen: blood. Here the CDR3 DNA reads TGTGCCAGCAGCTCCGGGACACTGCTCAACAATGAGCAGTTCTTC. Translation gives CASSSGTLLNNEQFF. The variable domain in full, with the rest retrieved from reference TRBV7-6 and TRBJ2-1, is GAGVSQSPRYKVTKRGQDVALRCDPISGHVSLYWYRQALGQGPEFLTYFNYEAQQDKSGLPNDRFSAERPEGSISTLTIQRTEQRDSAMYRCASSSGTLLNNEQFFGPGTRLTVL.